Listed below are T cell receptor beta chains from one sample, sequenced in a study of radiation and T cells in renal cell carcinoma. The method was immunoSEQ multiplex PCR; TCRdb's version includes in-frame clones alone and lacks a portion of them. The sample shows tens of thousands of clones, 60% to 85% of them seen only once. The sample consisted of blood, taken from a patient whose treatment included radiotherapy and nephrectomy. Receptors were obtained from a man aged 60 to 75 with renal cell carcinoma. The CDR3 runs from the conserved cysteine through the conserved F or W. Each record gives: V gene, J gene, D gene, clone size, CDR3 DNA, CDR3 protein. D genes are given only for firm matches. Expanded clones are given a class, and other clones once, few, many or no size at all.

TRBV5-6	TRBJ1-5	.	.	TGTGCCAGCAGCTTGGATCAGAGTCAGCCCCAGCATTTT	CASSLDQSQPQHF
TRBV18	TRBJ2-3	.	.	TGTGCCAGCTCACCCATCCTCTCCTCAAACTTTCGGGATACGCAGTATTTT	CASSPILSSNFRDTQYF
TRBV11-2	TRBJ1-2	.	once	TGTGCCAGCAGCTTAGATCTTAGACCCAGGGTTTCGGAAGGCTACACCTTC	CASSLDLRPRVSEGYTF
TRBV7-9	TRBJ1-1	.	once	TGTGCCAGCAGCTTACAAGCAGCGGACACTGAAGCTTTCTTT	CASSLQAADTEAFF
TRBV30	TRBJ1-2	.	.	TGTGCCTGGAGTGTAAATACCCTTGGCGGCTACACCTTC	CAWSVNTLGGYTF
TRBV2	TRBJ2-5	.	.	TGTGCCAGCAGTGAAGTATACAGCGCAGAGACCCAGTACTTC	CASSEVYSAETQYF
TRBV9	TRBJ2-3	.	.	TGTGCCAGCAGCGAGGGGGGGTCCACAGATACGCAGTATTTT	CASSEGGSTDTQYF
TRBV7-8	TRBJ2-5	TRBD2	few	TGTGCCAGCATCGGCGGGGGAGAGACCCAGTACTTC	CASIGGGETQYF
TRBV5-1	TRBJ2-7	.	.	TGCGCCAGCAGCTTGGCCGGTGGAAGCGAGCAGTACTTC	CASSLAGGSEQYF
TRBV10-1	TRBJ2-1	TRBD2	.	TGCGCCAGCAGCCCAAGCCTAGCGGGGGGCCTCGTAAAGCAGTTCTTC	CASSPSLAGGLVKQFF
TRBV2	TRBJ1-3	.	.	TGTGCCAGCAGTGAGGAGTCTCTCTCTGGAAACACCATATATTTT	CASSEESLSGNTIYF
TRBV11-2	TRBJ1-5	.	.	TGTGCCAGCAGCTTTGACATGACTAATCAGCCCCAGCATTTT	CASSFDMTNQPQHF
TRBV11-2	TRBJ2-1	.	.	TGTGCCAGCAGCCTTACCTACAATGAGCAGTTCTTC	CASSLTYNEQFF
TRBV4-2	TRBJ1-5	.	.	TGTGCCAGCAGCCAGGATCCATCCAGGGAAGGGACCCAGCATTTT	CASSQDPSREGTQHF
TRBV12-5	TRBJ2-1	TRBD2	.	TGTGCTAGTGGTTTGACACGACTAGCGGGAGTTCGCAATGAGCAGTTCTTC	CASGLTRLAGVRNEQFF
TRBV19	TRBJ1-5	.	few	TGTGCCAGTGAGCAGGGACAAACCCTTTACAGCCCCCAGCATTTT	CASEQGQTLYSPQHF
TRBV2	TRBJ2-5	.	.	TGTGCCAGCATGGAGTACCAAGAGACCCAGTACTTC	CASMEYQETQYF
TRBV7-9	TRBJ2-5	.	.	TGTGCCAGCAGCTTAGGTACAGGACGAGAGACCCAGTACTTC	CASSLGTGRETQYF
TRBV5-8	TRBJ2-1	TRBD1	.	TGTGCCAGCAGCAACGACAGGGAACCGATTCCGGAGCAGTTCTTC	CASSNDREPIPEQFF
TRBV27	TRBJ2-4	.	.	TGTGCCAGCTCTGGGGGGTGGGGGGAAATTCAGTACTTC	CASSGGWGEIQYF
TRBV5-1	TRBJ1-1	TRBD1	.	TGCGCCAGCAGCTACGGACAGGGTTTATTGGACACTGAAGCTTTCTTT	CASSYGQGLLDTEAFF
TRBV5-6	TRBJ1-5	TRBD1	few	TGTGCCAGCAGCGGCCGGGACAGAGCGGATCAGCCCCAGCATTTT	CASSGRDRADQPQHF
TRBV11-2	TRBJ1-2	TRBD1	.	TGTGCCAGCAGCACACGACAGGGGTCGACTGGAGGCTACACCTTC	CASSTRQGSTGGYTF
TRBV11-2	TRBJ2-5	.	.	TGTGCCAGCAGCCCGGTGAGGAGGGCCTACCAAGAGACCCAGTACTTC	CASSPVRRAYQETQYF
TRBV6-1	TRBJ1-1	TRBD1	few	TGTGCCAGCAGTGACATAACGGGACAGGGGTACACTGAAGCTTTCTTT	CASSDITGQGYTEAFF
TRBV30	TRBJ1-2	.	.	TGTGCCTGGAGGGAGTACTATGGCTACACCTTC	CAWREYYGYTF
TRBV5-1	TRBJ1-1	.	.	TGCGCCAGCAGCAACCTGGACAGAGCAAGAGATGAAGCTTTCTTT	CASSNLDRARDEAFF
TRBV11-2	TRBJ2-7	.	.	TGTGCCAGCAGCCCCTTGTTACGGGACGTCTACGAGCAGTACTTC	CASSPLLRDVYEQYF
TRBV19	TRBJ2-7	TRBD1	.	TGTGCCAGTAGTCGGACCGGGACAGGCTCCTACGAGCAGTACTTC	CASSRTGTGSYEQYF
TRBV30	TRBJ2-1	TRBD2	.	TGTGCCTGCTGGGGGACTAGCGCAATTAATGAGCAGTTCTTC	CACWGTSAINEQFF
TRBV15	TRBJ2-7	.	.	TGTGCCACCAGCAGAGATCCTCCCTACGAGCAGTACTTC	CATSRDPPYEQYF
TRBV10-2	TRBJ2-7	.	few	TGCGCCAGCAGTGACACGGCCTACGAGCAGTACTTC	CASSDTAYEQYF
TRBV10-1	TRBJ2-3	TRBD1	.	TGCGCCAGCAGTGAGTCGCGGTCAGGGGGCGAAGAAGATACGCAGTATTTT	CASSESRSGGEEDTQYF
TRBV14	TRBJ1-1	TRBD1	.	TGTGCCAGCAGCCAACGGACAGGGCGGGGAGCTTTCTTT	CASSQRTGRGAFF
TRBV27	TRBJ2-3	.	.	TGTGCCAGCAGTTTTGAACCTCTCACAGATACGCAGTATTTT	CASSFEPLTDTQYF
TRBV2	TRBJ2-5	.	few	TGTGCCAGCAGTGACTATTGGCAGGGATTGCTGGGGACCCAGTACTTC	CASSDYWQGLLGTQYF
TRBV7-3	TRBJ2-1	TRBD2	.	TGTGCCAGCAGCTTAGTCCGGGCCTCAGGGAGGGATGAGCAGTTCTTC	CASSLVRASGRDEQFF
TRBV5-6	TRBJ2-7	.	.	TGTGCCAGCAGCCAGGACGGAGCCTACGAGCAGTACTTC	CASSQDGAYEQYF
TRBV27	TRBJ1-1	.	.	TGTGCCAGCAGTTTAGGCCGAATGAACACTGAAGCTTTCTTT	CASSLGRMNTEAFF
TRBV13	TRBJ2-5	TRBD2	few	TGTGCCAGCAGTACGGGGGGGGCCGGCTGGGAGACCCAGTACTTC	CASSTGGAGWETQYF
TRBV14	TRBJ1-2	.	.	TGTGCCAGCAGCCAAGTGGAGGGGTGGCTCTATGGCTACACCTTC	CASSQVEGWLYGYTF
TRBV7-9	TRBJ1-5	TRBD1	.	TGTGCCAGCAGCTTCCAGGGGGAGAATCAGCCCCAGCATTTT	CASSFQGENQPQHF
TRBV21-1	TRBJ1-3	.	.	TGTGCCAGCATCCGGGGAAACGCCATATATTTT	CASIRGNAIYF
TRBV5-1	TRBJ1-2	.	few	TGCGCCAGCGGGGACACGGACGGACTAGCTGAGGGCTACACCTTC	CASGDTDGLAEGYTF
TRBV7-2	TRBJ2-3	.	.	TGTGCCAGCAGCTTAGATTTGTTGAGCAGAGATACGCAGTATTTT	CASSLDLLSRDTQYF
TRBV18	TRBJ2-5	TRBD2	.	TGTGCCAGCTCCCGAACTACGGGGGGGCAAGAGACCCAGTACTTC	CASSRTTGGQETQYF
TRBV7-2	TRBJ2-7	.	.	TGTGCCAGCAGCTTAAGAGGGAACCACGAGCAGTACTTC	CASSLRGNHEQYF
TRBV5-1	TRBJ2-5	.	.	TGCGCCAGCAGCTTGGCCGTAGGGGGCGTAGGAGGGGAGACCCAGTACTTC	CASSLAVGGVGGETQYF
TRBV7-2	TRBJ1-2	TRBD1	.	TGTGCCAGCAGCCCATATGGGGGACAGAACTATGGCTACACCTTC	CASSPYGGQNYGYTF
TRBV30	TRBJ1-1	.	.	TGTGCCTGGAGTGTAAGGGTGACTGAAGCTTTCTTT	CAWSVRVTEAFF
TRBV9	TRBJ1-1	.	once	TGTGCCAGCAGCCTAGGTATTTCGACGGTGAACACTGAAGCTTTCTTT	CASSLGISTVNTEAFF
TRBV9	TRBJ1-2	TRBD1	.	TGTGCCAGCAGCGTAGAGGGACAGGGGAGCTATGGCTACACCTTC	CASSVEGQGSYGYTF